A selection of T cell receptor beta chains follows, all from one sample in a study of cytotoxic CD8 clonotypes in ibrutinib-treated CLL. TCRdb's copy holds only in-frame clones and misses some; the assay was immunoSEQ multiplex PCR. The sample contains more than 300,000 clones, about 80% of which appear only once. Sample: PBMCs, taken before ibrutinib treatment. The origin of the receptors is a human donor with chronic lymphocytic leukemia. CDR3s include the opening cysteine and the closing phenylalanine or tryptophan. D genes are given only for firm matches. Clone size appears in some rows only: once, few, many, or a class for an expanded clone.

d_call: NA; v_call: TRBV7-8; clone_size: NA; j_call: TRBJ2-7; cdr3_nt: TGTGCCAGCAGCTTAGCTTCAGGTAGCTCCTACGAGCAGTACTTC; cdr3_aa: CASSLASGSSYEQYF
d_call: NA; v_call: TRBV9; clone_size: NA; j_call: TRBJ2-2; cdr3_nt: TGTGCCAGCAGAGGGACGGCGAACACCGGGGAGCTGTTTTTT; cdr3_aa: CASRGTANTGELFF
d_call: NA; v_call: TRBV28; clone_size: NA; j_call: TRBJ2-7; cdr3_nt: TGTGCCAGCAGTTTATGGTCACAGAGCTACGAGCAGTACTTC; cdr3_aa: CASSLWSQSYEQYF
d_call: TRBD1; v_call: TRBV5-1; clone_size: few; j_call: TRBJ2-2; cdr3_nt: TGCGCCAGCAGCTTAGTCCTGACAGGGGACCGGGAGCTGTTTTTT; cdr3_aa: CASSLVLTGDRELFF
d_call: NA; v_call: TRBV28; clone_size: NA; j_call: TRBJ2-5; cdr3_nt: TGTGCCAGCAGTAGAACCAGGGGGCGGGAGGAGACCCAGTACTTC; cdr3_aa: CASSRTRGREETQYF
d_call: NA; v_call: TRBV5-6; clone_size: NA; j_call: TRBJ2-7; cdr3_nt: TGTGCCAGCAGCTTGGAGGCGGGGGCCCGCCCCTACGAGCAGTACTTC; cdr3_aa: CASSLEAGARPYEQYF
d_call: NA; v_call: TRBV30; clone_size: NA; j_call: TRBJ2-7; cdr3_nt: TGTGCCTGGGGTACAGGGTTCCACGAGCAGTACTTC; cdr3_aa: CAWGTGFHEQYF
d_call: TRBD1; v_call: TRBV6-1; clone_size: NA; j_call: TRBJ1-5; cdr3_nt: TGTGCCGGACAGGTTAGCAATCAGCCCCAGCATTTT; cdr3_aa: CAGQVSNQPQHF
d_call: TRBD2; v_call: TRBV4-1; clone_size: NA; j_call: TRBJ2-3; cdr3_nt: TGCGCCAGCAGCCGACAGAGACTAGCGGGGAGCACAGATACGCAGTATTTT; cdr3_aa: CASSRQRLAGSTDTQYF
d_call: NA; v_call: TRBV9; clone_size: NA; j_call: TRBJ1-3; cdr3_nt: TGTGCCAGCAGCGTAGCAGAAAACTCTGGAAACACCATATATTTT; cdr3_aa: CASSVAENSGNTIYF
d_call: NA; v_call: TRBV11-2; clone_size: NA; j_call: TRBJ2-7; cdr3_nt: TGTGCCAGCAGCTTGGGTCGCGGTTTCCTCTACGAGCAGTACTTC; cdr3_aa: CASSLGRGFLYEQYF
d_call: NA; v_call: TRBV27; clone_size: medium-sized; j_call: TRBJ1-1; cdr3_nt: TGTGCCAGCAACCCCAACGAGGGGACTGAAGCTTTCTTT; cdr3_aa: CASNPNEGTEAFF
d_call: NA; v_call: TRBV28; clone_size: few; j_call: TRBJ2-1; cdr3_nt: TGTGCCAGCAGTCCCTGGAGGGGGGGCGATGAGCAGTTCTTC; cdr3_aa: CASSPWRGGDEQFF
d_call: NA; v_call: TRBV2; clone_size: NA; j_call: TRBJ1-1; cdr3_nt: TGTGCCAGCAGGTCGAACAGGAACACTGAAGCTTTCTTT; cdr3_aa: CASRSNRNTEAFF
d_call: NA; v_call: TRBV7-8; clone_size: NA; j_call: TRBJ2-3; cdr3_nt: TGTGCCAGCAGCTTATATATAGCGAGTAGCACAGATACGCAGTATTTT; cdr3_aa: CASSLYIASSTDTQYF
d_call: NA; v_call: TRBV2; clone_size: NA; j_call: TRBJ1-5; cdr3_nt: TGTGCCAGCATGCGGATGAATCAGCCCCAGCATTTT; cdr3_aa: CASMRMNQPQHF
d_call: NA; v_call: TRBV18; clone_size: NA; j_call: TRBJ2-1; cdr3_nt: TGTGCCAGCTCACCAAACTGGTCCCCATCCTACAATGAGCAGTTCTTC; cdr3_aa: CASSPNWSPSYNEQFF
d_call: NA; v_call: TRBV5-4; clone_size: NA; j_call: TRBJ2-4; cdr3_nt: TGTGCCAGCAGCTTGTTGGTGGCAGGGTCCAAAAACATTCAGTACTTC; cdr3_aa: CASSLLVAGSKNIQYF
d_call: NA; v_call: TRBV7-8; clone_size: NA; j_call: TRBJ1-2; cdr3_nt: TGTGCCAGCAGCTTCGACAGCTCTAACTATGGCTACACCTTC; cdr3_aa: CASSFDSSNYGYTF
d_call: NA; v_call: TRBV9; clone_size: few; j_call: TRBJ1-2; cdr3_nt: TGTGCCAGCAGCGTAGTAGGGGACGGCTATGGCTACACCTTC; cdr3_aa: CASSVVGDGYGYTF
d_call: NA; v_call: TRBV10-3; clone_size: NA; j_call: TRBJ2-2; cdr3_nt: TGTGCCATCAGTGGGCAGGTGAACACCGGGGAGCTGTTTTTT; cdr3_aa: CAISGQVNTGELFF
d_call: NA; v_call: TRBV10-3; clone_size: NA; j_call: TRBJ1-4; cdr3_nt: TGTGCCATCAGTGAGTCGAGGGAGTTAGGAGAAAAACTGTTTTTT; cdr3_aa: CAISESRELGEKLFF
d_call: NA; v_call: TRBV20-1; clone_size: few; j_call: TRBJ2-7; cdr3_nt: TGCAGTGCTCGGACTACCTACGAGCAGTACTTC; cdr3_aa: CSARTTYEQYF
d_call: NA; v_call: TRBV30; clone_size: NA; j_call: TRBJ1-2; cdr3_nt: TGTGCCTGGAGTTGGGGCGGCTTGGTCTATGGCTACACCTTC; cdr3_aa: CAWSWGGLVYGYTF
d_call: NA; v_call: TRBV30; clone_size: NA; j_call: TRBJ1-1; cdr3_nt: TGTGCCTGGAGTTCACAGGACCCTGAAGCTTTCTTT; cdr3_aa: CAWSSQDPEAFF
d_call: NA; v_call: TRBV2; clone_size: NA; j_call: TRBJ2-3; cdr3_nt: TGTGCCAGCAATACTGGCACAGATACGCAGTATTTT; cdr3_aa: CASNTGTDTQYF
d_call: NA; v_call: TRBV15; clone_size: NA; j_call: TRBJ1-5; cdr3_nt: TGTGCCACCAGCAGAGAAGGGGCGACTCAGCCCCAGCATTTT; cdr3_aa: CATSREGATQPQHF
d_call: NA; v_call: TRBV10-1; clone_size: NA; j_call: TRBJ1-2; cdr3_nt: TGCGCCAGCAGTGAGTCGGGAACACCTAACTATGGCTACACCTTC; cdr3_aa: CASSESGTPNYGYTF
d_call: TRBD2; v_call: TRBV2; clone_size: NA; j_call: TRBJ2-7; cdr3_nt: TGTGCCAGCACGACTAGCAGGGACGAGCAGTACTTC; cdr3_aa: CASTTSRDEQYF
d_call: TRBD1; v_call: TRBV5-1; clone_size: NA; j_call: TRBJ1-2; cdr3_nt: TGCGCCAGCAGCTTTACGTCAACAACAGGGGGCACTAACTATGGCTACACCTTC; cdr3_aa: CASSFTSTTGGTNYGYTF
d_call: NA; v_call: TRBV7-3; clone_size: NA; j_call: TRBJ2-3; cdr3_nt: TGTGCCAGCAGCTTAACGGGATACACAGATACGCAGTATTTT; cdr3_aa: CASSLTGYTDTQYF
d_call: TRBD1; v_call: TRBV19; clone_size: NA; j_call: TRBJ1-5; cdr3_nt: TGTGCCAGTAGTATAGATATCGGGACAGGCAATCAGCCCCAGCATTTT; cdr3_aa: CASSIDIGTGNQPQHF
d_call: NA; v_call: TRBV2; clone_size: NA; j_call: TRBJ2-2; cdr3_nt: TGTGCCAGCGCTGGACTACTGAACACCGGGGAGCTGTTTTTT; cdr3_aa: CASAGLLNTGELFF
d_call: TRBD2; v_call: TRBV4-2; clone_size: NA; j_call: TRBJ2-3; cdr3_nt: TGTGCCAGCAGCCGCACGACTAGCGGGGGGCCCGTGGATACGCAGTATTTT; cdr3_aa: CASSRTTSGGPVDTQYF
d_call: NA; v_call: TRBV19; clone_size: NA; j_call: TRBJ2-7; cdr3_nt: TGTGCCAGTAGTATATCTACAGCCGGTTACGAGCAGTACTTC; cdr3_aa: CASSISTAGYEQYF
d_call: TRBD2; v_call: TRBV7-9; clone_size: NA; j_call: TRBJ2-1; cdr3_nt: TGTGCCAGCAGCCTTACGTCTTCCGGGAGGGGCCTCAATGAGCAGTTCTTC; cdr3_aa: CASSLTSSGRGLNEQFF
d_call: TRBD2; v_call: TRBV7-3; clone_size: NA; j_call: TRBJ2-1; cdr3_nt: TGTGCCAGCAGCTTAGGGACTAGCGGGAGTGAAGAGCAGTTCTTC; cdr3_aa: CASSLGTSGSEEQFF
d_call: NA; v_call: TRBV5-7; clone_size: few; j_call: TRBJ2-1; cdr3_nt: TGTGCCAGCAGCTTGTTTGGTTCGGGGAATGAGCAGTTCTTC; cdr3_aa: CASSLFGSGNEQFF
d_call: TRBD2; v_call: TRBV11-2; clone_size: NA; j_call: TRBJ2-5; cdr3_nt: TGTGCCAGCAGCTACACAAGCGGGAGGTTGTGGGAGACCCAGTACTTC; cdr3_aa: CASSYTSGRLWETQYF
d_call: NA; v_call: TRBV11-3; clone_size: NA; j_call: TRBJ2-5; cdr3_nt: TGTGCCAGCAGCTTTGGTCCATCCCAAGAGACCCAGTACTTC; cdr3_aa: CASSFGPSQETQYF
d_call: NA; v_call: TRBV5-1; clone_size: NA; j_call: TRBJ1-1; cdr3_nt: TGCGCCAGCAGCTTGGGAGGGCCATTGAACACTGAAGCTTTCTTT; cdr3_aa: CASSLGGPLNTEAFF
d_call: NA; v_call: TRBV28; clone_size: NA; j_call: TRBJ2-7; cdr3_nt: TGTGCCAGCAGGGACCTACTCAGTACCACGTTTGACGACGAGCAGTACTTC; cdr3_aa: CASRDLLSTTFDDEQYF
d_call: NA; v_call: TRBV11-2; clone_size: NA; j_call: TRBJ1-5; cdr3_nt: TGTGCCAGCAGCTTCTGGGGTGGTAATCAGCCCCAGCATTTT; cdr3_aa: CASSFWGGNQPQHF
d_call: NA; v_call: TRBV12-5; clone_size: once; j_call: TRBJ2-1; cdr3_nt: TGTGCTAGTGGTCCCGCTAGCCCTGATGAGCAGTTCTTC; cdr3_aa: CASGPASPDEQFF
d_call: NA; v_call: TRBV7-6; clone_size: NA; j_call: TRBJ2-7; cdr3_nt: TGTGCCAGCAGCTTTGGCTTAAACTACGAGCAGTACTTC; cdr3_aa: CASSFGLNYEQYF
d_call: NA; v_call: TRBV11-2; clone_size: NA; j_call: TRBJ2-4; cdr3_nt: TGTGCCAGCAGCTCAATAGCGGTTCAACATTTTCAGTACTTC; cdr3_aa: CASSSIAVQHFQYF
d_call: NA; v_call: TRBV6-5; clone_size: NA; j_call: TRBJ2-7; cdr3_nt: TGTGCCAGCAGTTACTCAGGGGCAGAATACGAGCAGTACTTC; cdr3_aa: CASSYSGAEYEQYF
d_call: NA; v_call: TRBV11-2; clone_size: NA; j_call: TRBJ2-1; cdr3_nt: TGTGCCAGCAGCTTAACATCTCAACGACCCGAGCAGTTCTTC; cdr3_aa: CASSLTSQRPEQFF
d_call: NA; v_call: TRBV6-6; clone_size: NA; j_call: TRBJ2-7; cdr3_nt: TGTGCCAGCACTGGCAATACCTACGAGCAGTACTTC; cdr3_aa: CASTGNTYEQYF
d_call: TRBD2; v_call: TRBV7-6; clone_size: NA; j_call: TRBJ2-7; cdr3_nt: TGTGCCAGCAGCTTAGGAAGCGGACTAGCGGACTACGAGCAGTACTTC; cdr3_aa: CASSLGSGLADYEQYF
d_call: TRBD2; v_call: TRBV4-2; clone_size: few; j_call: TRBJ2-7; cdr3_nt: TGTGCCAGCAGCCTCGAGGGACTAGCGGGTGGTGTCTCCTTC; cdr3_aa: CASSLEGLAGGVSF
d_call: NA; v_call: TRBV7-2; clone_size: NA; j_call: TRBJ1-2; cdr3_nt: TGTGCCAGCAGATTCGACAGGAAATATGGCTACACCTTC; cdr3_aa: CASRFDRKYGYTF
d_call: TRBD1; v_call: TRBV5-1; clone_size: NA; j_call: TRBJ2-7; cdr3_nt: TGCGCCAGCAGCCTCGGACAGGGGGCCGACGAGCAGTACTTC; cdr3_aa: CASSLGQGADEQYF
d_call: NA; v_call: TRBV18; clone_size: NA; j_call: TRBJ2-7; cdr3_nt: TGTGCCAGCTCACCGGGGGTAGGATCCTACGAGCAGTACTTC; cdr3_aa: CASSPGVGSYEQYF
d_call: NA; v_call: TRBV28; clone_size: NA; j_call: TRBJ2-1; cdr3_nt: TGTGCCAGCAGTACCCGGGACGTAAGCTCCTACAATGAGCAGTTCTTC; cdr3_aa: CASSTRDVSSYNEQFF
d_call: NA; v_call: TRBV4-3; clone_size: NA; j_call: TRBJ2-6; cdr3_nt: TGCGCCAGCAGCCAAGATGTGTGGCGGAAGATTGGGGCCAACGTCCTGACTTTC; cdr3_aa: CASSQDVWRKIGANVLTF